The 21 T cell receptor beta chains reported below all come from one sample, sequenced in a study of T cell repertoires in cytomegalovirus infection. Using its own MiXCR run on the reads, TCRdb lists one record per CDR3 protein. Of about 360,000 distinct CDR3 sequences listed, 15% to 20% are singletons. The sample was PBMCs. The receptors shown here come from a human donor in good health (CMV status not recorded). Some clones in this sample may be carry-over from other donors' samples.

The CDR3 loop reads CASSQVADTQYF. The DNA for the CDR3 is TGTGCCAGCAGCCAAGTTGCAGATACGCAGTATTTT. The genes are TRBV14 and TRBJ2-3; D not certain. V lost 1 base to trimming and J lost 4 bases, with 3 bases between them. The V gene's germline CDR1 is SGHDN and CDR2 FVKESK. The CDR3 is 12 amino acids.

J is TRBJ1-6 and V is TRBV7-6, with a weak D call TRBD1 (6 bases). The CDR3 is made up of 15 amino acids. Germline values: CDR1 SGHVS, CDR2 FNYEAQ. The V and J ends lost 0 bases and 7 bases respectively, with 10 bases between them. The CDR3 DNA sequence: TGTGCCAGCAGCTTAGCCGACAGGTTGAATTCACCCCTCCACTTT. The encoded protein is CASSLADRLNSPLHF. The full variable domain, with the rest looked up from reference TRBV7-6 and TRBJ1-6, is GAGVSQSPRYKVTKRGQDVALRCDPISGHVSLYWYRQALGQGPEFLTYFNYEAQQDKSGLPNDRFSAERPEGSISTLTIQRTEQRDSAMYRCASSLADRLNSPLHFGNGTRLTVT.

This clonotype showed up many times. This chain uses TRBV4-1 with TRBJ1-1, with D uncertain. The germline V and J ends were trimmed by 4 bases and 0 bases, with 15 bases remaining between them. Germline CDR1 reads MGHRA; CDR2 reads YSYEKL. This CDR3 contains 16 residues. The CDR3 sequence: CASSLRTVNMNTEAFF. CDR3 DNA: TGCGCCAGCAGCCTCCGGACTGTTAACATGAACACTGAAGCTTTCTTT.

The CDR3 DNA sequence: TGTGCCAGCAGCTTGGGACCGCATGGGAAGACCCAGTACTTC. Translating gives CASSLGPHGKTQYF. The chain combines TRBV5-6 with TRBJ2-5, with no clear D. Germline V gene lookup returns CDR1 SGHDT and CDR2 YYEEEE. V dropped 0 bases and J dropped 6 bases, with 12 bases sitting between them. CDR3 length: 14 amino acids.

The rearrangement links TRBV10-3 to TRBJ2-3, with 15 positions matching TRBD2. After removal of 6 bases from V and 4 bases from J, the junction contained 20 bases not matched to a gene. The CDR3 runs to 21 residues. The germline V gene encodes CDR1 ENHRY and CDR2 SYGVKD. The CDR3 protein is CAIRHTSEGGLAGGPPDTQYF. The CDR3 nucleotides are TGTGCCATCAGACATACGTCGGAAGGTGGACTAGCGGGAGGGCCCCCAGATACGCAGTATTTT.

V and J are TRBV4-3 and TRBJ1-2; D may be TRBD1 (6 bases). Germline CDR1 reads LGHNA; CDR2 reads YSLEER. The CDR3 runs to 15 residues. Deletions cut 0 bases from V and 6 bases from J, with 14 bases between. DNA for the CDR3: TGCGCCAGCAGCCAAGACACGGGGACAATGGATGGCTACACCTTC. It yields the protein CASSQDTGTMDGYTF.

The sample holds a few counts of this clonotype. This sequence joins TRBV5-1 and TRBJ2-5; D call uncertain. The CDR3 has 14 amino acids. Trimming took 0 bases from V and 5 from J, leaving 11 bases between them. The germline CDR1 and CDR2 sequences are SGHRS and YFSETQ. The CDR3 reads CASSLDPSQETQYF. In nucleotides, the CDR3 is TGCGCCAGCAGCTTGGATCCTTCCCAGGAGACCCAGTACTTC.

CDR3: CATSREPLSLLGYNSPLHF. CDR3 DNA: TGTGCCACCAGCAGAGAGCCCCTCTCCTTACTTGGGTATAATTCACCCCTCCACTTT. This chain uses TRBV15 with TRBJ1-6; D unresolved. This CDR3 is built from 19 residues. Looked up from germline, CDR1 is LNHNV and CDR2 is YYDKDF (reference sequence). The germline V and J ends were trimmed by 0 bases and 4 bases, with 19 bases remaining between them.

This clonotype appeared many times. The chain carries TRBV28 and TRBJ2-5, with 7 bases identical to TRBD2. With V trimmed by 5 bases and J by 2 bases, 17 bases remained unmatched. The CDR3 loop spans 18 amino acids. Germline CDR1 reads MDHEN; CDR2 reads SYDVKM. CDR3 residues: CASSLGPQNLGLQETQYF. Here the CDR3 DNA reads TGTGCCAGCAGTCTGGGGCCTCAAAACTTGGGACTACAAGAGACCCAGTACTTC.

The gene calls are TRBV28 and TRBJ2-7; D ambiguous. The germline V gene has CDR1 MDHEN and CDR2 SYDVKM. The CDR3 totals 12 residues. The V end was cut by 8 bases, the J end by 0 bases, with 8 bases between. CDR3: CASAASSYEQYF. The CDR3 DNA follows: TGTGCCAGCGCCGCGAGCTCCTACGAGCAGTACTTC.

This clonotype was seen only a few times. The chain combines TRBV5-6 with TRBJ1-1; D possibly corresponds to TRBD1 (6 bases). The V end lost 4 bases, the J end lost 4 bases, and 14 bases lay between the germline ends. Germline CDR1 reads SGHDT; CDR2 reads YYEEEE. The CDR3 has 14 residues. The CDR3 DNA is TGTGCCAGCAGCCCGGGTTGGGGGCCCACTGAAGCTTTCTTT. Residues: CASSPGWGPTEAFF.

In this sample, this clonotype turned up many times. This chain links TRBV20-1 with TRBJ1-5; D unclear. This CDR3 spans 14 amino acids. V was cut by 3 bases and J by 3 bases, with 12 bases left in between. CDR1 and CDR2 from the germline V gene are DFQATT and SNEGSKA (reference sequence). The CDR3 sequence: CSARAAGFNQPQHF. The CDR3, as DNA: TGCAGTGCTAGGGCAGCGGGGTTCAATCAGCCCCAGCATTTT.

This clonotype was seen only a few times. This rearrangement joins TRBV6-2 or TRBV6-3 to TRBJ2-3, with TRBD2 matching over 11 bases. Germline V gene data show CDR1 as MNHEY and CDR2 as SVGEGT. Trimming removed 4 bases from V and 6 bases from J; junction bases left unmatched: 3. This CDR3 has 14 amino acids. CDR3 loop: CASSWASGRDTQYF. The DNA for the CDR3 is TGTGCCAGCAGTTGGGCTAGCGGGAGGGATACGCAGTATTTT.

This chain joins TRBV6-5 and TRBJ2-2, with 7 bases fitting TRBD2. The ends lost 6 bases at V and 7 bases at J; junction bases unmatched: 14. Germline V gene lookup returns CDR1 MNHEY and CDR2 SVGAGI. CDR3 size: 16 residues. The CDR3 region has the DNA TGTGCCAGCAGCTCTCTAGCGGCGGGAAAGGTCGGGGAGCTGTTTTTT. Amino acids: CASSSLAAGKVGELFF.

The chain uses TRBV7-2 and TRBJ2-2, with 7 bases aligning to TRBD1. CDR1 is SGHTA and CDR2 is FQGNSA in the germline V gene. V lost 8 bases, J lost 4 bases, and 10 bases stayed unmatched. This CDR3 is built from 15 residues. CDR3 in DNA: TGTGCCAGCGCCTTGGACAGGTGGAGCACCGGGGAGCTGTTTTTT. It encodes CASALDRWSTGELFF.

This clonotype occurred a few times. The chain uses TRBV5-1 and TRBJ2-1; D is possibly TRBD1 or TRBD2 (6 bases each). The CDR3 contains 17 residues. CDR1 is SGHRS, CDR2 YFSETQ, per germline. Trimming removed 0 bases from V and 8 bases from J, with 21 bases in between. CDR3 sequence (DNA): TGCGCCAGCAGCTTGGCCTACGCAGGAGGGGGTCTGGATGAGCAGTTCTTC. Its translation: CASSLAYAGGGLDEQFF. Complete variable domain (other parts from reference TRBV5-1 and TRBJ2-1): KAGVTQTPRYLIKTRGQQVTLSCSPISGHRSVSWYQQTPGQGLQFLFEYFSETQRNKGNFPGRFSGRQFSNSRSEMNVSTLELGDSALYLCASSLAYAGGGLDEQFFGPGTRLTVL.

The chain couples TRBV12-3 or TRBV12-4 to TRBJ1-2; D not certain. The CDR3 totals 13 residues. With 3 bases removed from V and 8 bases from J, the gap between germline ends came to 13 bases. CDR3 residues: CASSLTRVMGYTF. The CDR3 DNA is TGTGCCAGCAGTTTGACGCGGGTGATGGGCTACACCTTC.

The genes are TRBV4-2 and TRBJ2-7; TRBD1 is a possible D gene (6 bases). The length of the CDR3 is 15 residues. The germline CDR1 and CDR2 sequences are LGHNA and YNFKEQ. V lost 4 bases to trimming and J lost 2 bases, with 15 bases between them. CDR3 sequence reads: CASSPGAGLTYEQYF. In nucleotides, the CDR3 is TGTGCCAGCAGCCCAGGGGCCGGACTCACCTACGAGCAGTACTTC.

This clonotype was counted between two and nine times. V usage is TRBV19 and J usage is TRBJ2-3; TRBD1 is a possible D gene (5 bases). This CDR3 has 13 residues. Germline V gene sequence: CDR1 LNHDA, CDR2 SQIVND (reference sequence). V was pared by 6 bases and J by 2 bases, with 9 bases between. The CDR3 loop is CASRAGLTDTQYF. CDR3 sequence (DNA): TGTGCCAGTAGGGCAGGGCTCACAGATACGCAGTATTTT.

This rearrangement joins TRBV12-3 or TRBV12-4 to TRBJ2-7; possibly TRBD2 for D (5 bases). V lost 3 bases and J lost 9, with 12 bases in between. The CDR3 is 12 residues long. The CDR3 protein is CASSFLANVQYF. For the CDR3, the DNA is TGTGCCAGCAGTTTCCTAGCTAATGTGCAGTACTTC.

This chain links TRBV27 with TRBJ2-5; D may be TRBD2 (5 bases). This CDR3 region has 13 residues. Trimming took 5 bases from V and 5 from J, leaving 12 bases between them. Germline values: CDR1 MNHEY, CDR2 SMNVEV (reference sequence). CDR3 sequence (DNA): TGTGCCAGCAGTCACCCGGGGTCGGAGACCCAGTACTTC. Amino acids: CASSHPGSETQYF.